This entry describes one TCR beta chain. This sample is part of a study of blood T cell repertoires in COVID-19. As for the study in general: Specimens from acute and convalescent COVID-19 originated in the United States, Italy and Spain. In each case, the material was cDNA or gDNA derived from T cells, B-cell-depleted T cells, or PBMCs.

Deletions cut 4 bases from V and 5 bases from J, with 17 bases between. Germline V gene data show CDR1 as SNHLY and CDR2 as FYNNEI. CDR3 length equals 15 residues. Source study methods: Reference gene primer amplification gave estimated nucleated cell counts. Libraries were prepared by immunoSEQ multiplex PCR; TCRdb keeps only in-frame clonotypes and omits some of them. V, J and clone size derive from that table, while D and trimming were established from the DNA sequence. Altogether hundreds of thousands of clones are present, around 90% being singletons, with the ten largest covering over 9.5%. The sequence was collected from a young woman who had recovered from COVID-19. The material sequenced was peripheral blood. V and J are TRBV2 and TRBJ1-2, with D perhaps matching TRBD1 (6 bases). The DNA for the CDR3 is TGTGCCAGCAGTGCGAGGGGACACTTGGGGTATGGCTACACCTTC. This codes for CASSARGHLGYGYTF.